A single sample gave rise to the 13 T cell receptor beta chains below, sequenced in a study of blood T cells in healthy people across ages. Through a sample-barcoded 5' primer and a J-beta primer mix, a second PCR was run for 7 to 11 cycles. Each CDR3 protein is one row after TCRdb ran MiXCR on the 5' RACE reads. The repertoire holds some 880,000 distinct CDR3 sequences, with about 37% as singletons. The sequenced sample consisted of blood. The receptors originated from a young man in good health.

This clonotype appeared once. The junction does not match germline at one end; this may be a read error. This chain joins TRBV5-1 and TRBJ2-3; the D is unclear. Germline lookup yields CDR1 SGHRS and CDR2 YFSETQ. The CDR3 runs 14 residues. CDR3 sequence reads: CASSLGEVTDTRYF. The DNA of the CDR3 is TGCGCCAGCAGCTTAGGAGAAGTAACAGATACGCGGTATTTT.

This clonotype was seen many times. The chain couples TRBV29-1 to TRBJ1-2; 9 nucleotides agree with TRBD1. The CDR3 extends over 13 amino acids. Per germline, CDR1 SQVTM and CDR2 ANQGSEA. Trimming at V came to 6 bases and at J to 5 bases, leaving 7 bases not matched to a gene. The chain's CDR3 is CSVWGDREYGYTF. The CDR3 region has the DNA TGCAGCGTGTGGGGGGACAGGGAGTATGGCTACACCTTC.

This chain links TRBV28 with TRBJ2-1; 10 nucleotides agree with TRBD1. CDR3 size: 16 residues. The V gene's germline CDR1 is MDHEN and CDR2 SYDVKM. V lost 5 bases to trimming and J lost 13 bases; unmatched junction nucleotides: 17. CDR3 residues: CASSLGTGAYRETQFF. In DNA form, the CDR3 reads TGTGCCAGCAGTCTGGGGACAGGGGCGTATCGAGAGACCCAGTTCTTC.

J is TRBJ2-1 and V is TRBV10-3; TRBD1 matches at 8 bases. The CDR3 spans 13 residues. V dropped 7 bases and J dropped 7; count of bases not matched to a gene: 6. Germline V CDR1 and CDR2: ENHRY, SYGVKD. The CDR3: CAITGTGSNEQFF. The CDR3 region has the DNA TGTGCCATCACCGGGACAGGTAGTAATGAGCAGTTCTTC.

This clonotype was recorded a few times. The CDR3 is CASSPPTGTSGYYEQYF. For the CDR3, the DNA is TGTGCCAGCAGCCCGCCGACTGGGACTAGCGGTTACTACGAGCAGTACTTC. This chain uses TRBV7-9 with TRBJ2-7; TRBD2 agrees at 11 bases. CDR3 size: 17 residues. Germline-derived CDR1 and CDR2 are SEHNR and FQNEAQ (reference sequence). V lost 5 bases to trimming and J lost 3 bases; unmatched junction nucleotides: 12.

The J gene is TRBJ2-7, the V gene TRBV13; D not resolved. Germline assignment: CDR1 PRHDT and CDR2 FYEKMQ (reference sequence). This CDR3 comprises 14 residues. V gave up 5 bases and J gave up 0 bases, with 11 bases separating them. The CDR3 bases are TGTGCCAGCAGCCTCGGGTTCAACTCCTACGAGCAGTACTTC. As protein: CASSLGFNSYEQYF.

This chain links TRBV2 with TRBJ1-5; 9 bases agree with TRBD1. CDR3 length: 13 residues. With V trimmed by 4 bases and J by 9 bases, 4 bases remained unmatched. Germline V gene lookup returns CDR1 SNHLY and CDR2 FYNNEI. Written as DNA, the CDR3 is TGTGCCAGCAGTGGACAGGGGGGCTTGCCCCAGCATTTT. This gives the protein CASSGQGGLPQHF.

The genes are TRBV5-1 and TRBJ1-4, with D tentatively TRBD1 (5 bases). Trimming shortened V by 2 bases and J by 3 bases, and 17 bases separated the two germline ends. CDR1 is SGHRS, CDR2 YFSETQ, per germline. The CDR3 spans 17 residues. In DNA, the CDR3 is TGCGCCAGCAGCTTTCTGGACGGGACCGTAGCTAATGAAAAACTGTTTTTT. This translates into CASSFLDGTVANEKLFF.

This clonotype was recorded a few times. The V call is TRBV6-5, the J call TRBJ1-1, with TRBD1 as a possible D gene (6 bases). Germline V gene lookup returns CDR1 MNHEY and CDR2 SVGAGI. The CDR3 loop spans 14 amino acids. The ends were cut back, 6 bases at V and 1 base at J, with 12 bases in the middle. In DNA, the CDR3 is TGTGCCAGCAGGAGAGGGGGTACGAACACTGAAGCTTTCTTT. Translated, it gives CASRRGGTNTEAFF.

This clonotype has a single count. The rearrangement joins TRBV3-1 to TRBJ2-7, with D maybe TRBD1 (6 bases). CDR3 size: 15 residues. Germline assignment: CDR1 LGHDT and CDR2 YNNKEL (reference sequence). V lost 1 base and J lost 6, with 16 bases in between. The CDR3, as DNA: TGTGCCAGCAGCCAAGGGGCGGACAGTCAGGGCGAGCAGTACTTC. It encodes CASSQGADSQGEQYF.

This clonotype was detected a few times. This sequence joins TRBV6-2 or TRBV6-3 and TRBJ2-4; 7 bases align to TRBD2. Trimming at V came to 7 bases and at J to 1 base, leaving 10 bases not matched to a gene. The length of the CDR3 is 16 residues. Germline loops: CDR1 MNHEY, CDR2 SVGEGT. The CDR3 coding sequence is TGTGCCAGCACCCCGCAGCGGGGAGGGGCCAAAAACATTCAGTACTTC. This encodes CASTPQRGGAKNIQYF.

This clonotype turned up a few times. The J gene is TRBJ2-3, the V gene TRBV7-2, with D perhaps given as TRBD1 or TRBD2 (5 bases each). Trimming took off 5 bases at V and 2 bases at J, with 14 bases between the two ends. Germline CDR1 reads SGHTA; CDR2 reads FQGNSA. The CDR3 is 15 residues long. The CDR3 region has the DNA TGTGCCAGCAGCCCCAGCGGACAAACCACAGATACGCAGTATTTT. This gives the protein CASSPSGQTTDTQYF.

With respect to this clonotype: The germline gene is not matched at one end of the junction; a read error may be the cause. The V gene is TRBV5-1, the J gene TRBJ1-1; D is undetermined. The CDR3 runs 14 residues. Germline lookup yields CDR1 SGHRS and CDR2 YFSETQ. CDR3 sequence reads: CVSSLAELDTEAFF. CDR3 bases: TGCGTCAGCAGCTTGGCCGAGCTGGACACTGAAGCTTTCTTT.